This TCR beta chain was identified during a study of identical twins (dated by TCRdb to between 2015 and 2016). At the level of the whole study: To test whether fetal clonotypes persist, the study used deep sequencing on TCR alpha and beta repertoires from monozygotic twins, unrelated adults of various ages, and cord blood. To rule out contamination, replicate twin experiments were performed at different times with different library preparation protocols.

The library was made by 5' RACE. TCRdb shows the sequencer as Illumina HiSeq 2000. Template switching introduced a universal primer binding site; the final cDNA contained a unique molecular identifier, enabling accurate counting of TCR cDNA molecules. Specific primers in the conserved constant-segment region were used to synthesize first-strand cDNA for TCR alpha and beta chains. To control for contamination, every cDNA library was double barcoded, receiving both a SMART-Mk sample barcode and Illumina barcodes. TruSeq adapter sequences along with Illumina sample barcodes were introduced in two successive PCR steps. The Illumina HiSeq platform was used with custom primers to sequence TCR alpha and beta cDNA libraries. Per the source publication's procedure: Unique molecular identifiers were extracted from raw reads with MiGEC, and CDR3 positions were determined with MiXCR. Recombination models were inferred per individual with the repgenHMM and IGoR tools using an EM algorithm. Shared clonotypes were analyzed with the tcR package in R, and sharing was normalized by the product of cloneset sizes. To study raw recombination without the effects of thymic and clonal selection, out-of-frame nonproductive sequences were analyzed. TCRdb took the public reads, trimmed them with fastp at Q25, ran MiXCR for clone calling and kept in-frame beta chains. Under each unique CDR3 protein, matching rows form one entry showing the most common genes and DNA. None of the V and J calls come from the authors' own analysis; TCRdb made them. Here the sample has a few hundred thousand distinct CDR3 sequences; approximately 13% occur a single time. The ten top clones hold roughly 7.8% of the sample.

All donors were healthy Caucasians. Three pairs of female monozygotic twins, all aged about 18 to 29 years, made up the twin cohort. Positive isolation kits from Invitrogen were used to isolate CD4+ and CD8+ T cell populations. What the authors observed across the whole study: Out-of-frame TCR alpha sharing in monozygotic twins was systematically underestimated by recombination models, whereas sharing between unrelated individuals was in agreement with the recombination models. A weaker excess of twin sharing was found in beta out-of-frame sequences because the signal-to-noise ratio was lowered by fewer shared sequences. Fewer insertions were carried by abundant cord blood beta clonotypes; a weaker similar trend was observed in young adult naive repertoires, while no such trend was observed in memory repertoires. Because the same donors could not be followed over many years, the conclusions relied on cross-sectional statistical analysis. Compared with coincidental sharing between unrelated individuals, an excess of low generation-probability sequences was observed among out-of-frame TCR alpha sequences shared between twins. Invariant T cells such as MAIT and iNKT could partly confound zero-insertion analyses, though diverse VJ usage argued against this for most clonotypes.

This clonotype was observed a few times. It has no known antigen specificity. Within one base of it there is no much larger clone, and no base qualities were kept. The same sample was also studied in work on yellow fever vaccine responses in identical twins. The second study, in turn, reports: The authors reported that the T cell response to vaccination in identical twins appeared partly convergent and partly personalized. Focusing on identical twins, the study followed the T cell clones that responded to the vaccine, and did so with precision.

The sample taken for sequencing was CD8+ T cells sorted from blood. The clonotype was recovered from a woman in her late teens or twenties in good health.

CDR3 loop: CASSFPGQGSEQYF. The bases read TGTGCCAGCAGCTTTCCGGGACAGGGTAGCGAGCAGTACTTC. The V and J segments used are TRBV13 and TRBJ2-7, and TRBD1 matches 9 of the central bases. Counted from cysteine to phenylalanine, this CDR3 has 14 amino acids. Only the CDR3 portion is preserved as DNA: 42 bases, with reading frame beginning at the first base. For CDR1 and CDR2, the germline V gene (reference sequence) lists PRHDT and FYEKMQ. Trimming accounts for 3 bases at V and 6 bases at J, while the number of junction bases matched to no gene is 6.